The 25 T cell receptor beta chains listed next were all sequenced from one sample in a study of T cells expressing NK-cell markers. For each CDR3 protein, TCRdb gives one entry from its re-call of the 5' RACE reads, without DNA. The sample data list about 390,000 distinct CDR3 sequences. What was sequenced was blood T cells: a sorted CD56 or NKG2C T cell subset, CD4+ or CD8+ T cells, or bulk PBMC T cells (not recorded which). These TCRs come from a woman aged 50 to 60 in good health.

J is TRBJ1-1 and V is TRBV5-5; TCRdb selects TRBD1, and the lack of DNA leaves this call unchecked. The V gene's germline CDR1 is SGHKS and CDR2 YYEKEE (reference sequence). CDR3 length equals 15 residues. CDR3 residues: CASSYLGRGAAEAFF.

The chain couples TRBV9 to TRBJ2-1; without DNA, the TCRdb call of TRBD2 cannot be checked. CDR3 length: 19 amino acids. Germline lookup yields CDR1 SGDLS and CDR2 YYNGEE. The CDR3: CASSNMRAGRSGRAGEQFF.

This chain connects TRBV7-7 to TRBJ2-3; TCRdb proposes TRBD2, but this gene call is untestable without DNA. The germline V gene encodes CDR1 SSHAT and CDR2 FNYEAQ (reference sequence). This CDR3 region has 13 residues. The CDR3: CASSSGTSSTQYF.

The chain combines TRBV11-2 with TRBJ2-4; TCRdb returns TRBD1, unconfirmable since there is no DNA. The V gene's germline CDR1 is SGHAT and CDR2 FQNNGV. This CDR3 has 14 amino acids. The chain's CDR3 is CASSLAGQGWIQYF. Full variable domain (outside the CDR3, taken from reference TRBV11-2 and TRBJ2-4): EAGVAQSPRYKIIEKRQSVAFWCNPISGHATLYWYQQILGQGPKLLIQFQNNGVVDDSQLPKDRFSAERLKGVDSTLKIQPAKLEDSAVYLCASSLAGQGWIQYFGAGTRLSVL.

The CDR3 sequence: CASSHSGGYSTDTQYF. The V and J genes are TRBV18 and TRBJ2-3; TCRdb returns TRBD2, unconfirmable since there is no DNA. Germline V gives CDR1 KGHSH, CDR2 LQKENI. This CDR3 is 16 amino acids long.

This chain links TRBV24-1 with TRBJ2-3. CDR1 is KGHDR and CDR2 is SFDVKD in the germline V gene. The CDR3 is 14 residues long. The CDR3 sequence: CATSDGVQADTQYF.

CDR3 residues: CSARSPIRNEQFF. The rearrangement uses TRBV20-1 and TRBJ2-1; TCRdb proposes TRBD1, but this gene call is untestable without DNA. This CDR3 is built from 13 residues. Germline CDR1 reads DFQATT; CDR2 reads SNEGSKA (reference sequence).

The CDR3 loop is CATAGTSNTGELFF. The chain is built from TRBV5-1 and TRBJ2-2; absent DNA, TCRdb's TRBD2 call cannot be checked. CDR1 and CDR2 (germline): SGHRS, YFSETQ. This CDR3 has 14 residues.

CDR3 sequence reads: CASSQGGSLAITGELFF. The chain has TRBV4-1 and TRBJ2-2; the TCRdb D gene call, TRBD1, has no DNA to confirm it. The CDR3 covers 17 residues. Germline CDR1 and CDR2: MGHRA and YSYEKL.

The gene calls are TRBV6-5 and TRBJ2-1; TCRdb outputs TRBD2, but without DNA this stays unchecked. Germline loops: CDR1 MNHEY, CDR2 SVGAGI. The CDR3 has 14 amino acids. CDR3 loop: CASSSSGSKNEQFF.

The rearrangement links TRBV4-1 to TRBJ2-5; TCRdb reports TRBD2, a call that lacks DNA to check it against. Germline V gene data show CDR1 as MGHRA and CDR2 as YSYEKL. The CDR3 extends over 17 amino acids. The CDR3 loop is CASSQGLASGIAETQYF.

The chain carries TRBV29-1 and TRBJ1-2. The CDR3 contains 12 residues. Per the germline V gene, CDR1 is SQVTM and CDR2 is ANQGSEA. The CDR3 reads CSVVAASTGYTF.

The chain is built from TRBV5-1 and TRBJ2-1; TCRdb lists TRBD1, though no DNA is available to test this call. Germline loops: CDR1 SGHRS, CDR2 YFSETQ. The CDR3 covers 15 residues. The CDR3 sequence: CASSPGTSQRGEQFF.

The genes are TRBV15 and TRBJ2-1; lacking DNA, the TRBD2 call made by TCRdb goes unchecked. Germline CDR1 is LNHNV and CDR2 is YYDKDF (reference sequence). The CDR3 totals 15 residues. The CDR3 sequence: CATSRDPSRDNEQFF.

CDR3 protein: CASSLATGTGAGEQYF. The rearrangement links TRBV5-1 to TRBJ2-7; the TCRdb call, TRBD1, lacks DNA for checking. Germline loops: CDR1 SGHRS, CDR2 YFSETQ. This CDR3 has 16 amino acids.

This chain connects TRBV24-1 to TRBJ2-2; the D gene TCRdb calls, TRBD1, cannot be checked with no DNA. Germline V gene data show CDR1 as KGHDR and CDR2 as SFDVKD. The CDR3 spans 15 residues. CDR3 sequence reads: CATRGTDTRPGELFF.

The chain joins TRBV5-1 to TRBJ2-2; TCRdb's assignment of TRBD2 cannot be checked, as there is no DNA. Germline values: CDR1 SGHRS, CDR2 YFSETQ. The CDR3 runs to 19 residues. CDR3 sequence: CASSRSPLAGDLNTGELFF.

V gene TRBV12-3 or TRBV12-4 combines with J gene TRBJ2-3; the TRBD1 assignment by TCRdb is unverifiable without DNA. The CDR3 loop spans 15 amino acids. The chain's CDR3 is CASSFTGVPPYTQYF.

The gene calls are TRBV7-2 and TRBJ1-2; TCRdb outputs TRBD1, but without DNA this stays unchecked. The CDR3 consists of 14 residues. Per the germline V gene, CDR1 is SGHTA and CDR2 is FQGNSA. The CDR3 sequence is CASSLANRVGGYTF.

The gene calls are TRBV9 and TRBJ2-7; the D gene TCRdb calls, TRBD2, cannot be checked with no DNA. CDR1 and CDR2 (germline): SGDLS, YYNGEE. The CDR3 sequence is 16 residues long. The CDR3 protein is CASSPDSGRQSYEQYF.

V and J are TRBV5-1 and TRBJ2-7. Germline loops: CDR1 SGHRS, CDR2 YFSETQ. This CDR3 has 17 amino acids. The CDR3 reads CASSLKQAAGSTYEQYF.

The genes are TRBV5-1 and TRBJ1-1. The CDR3 is made up of 15 amino acids. The V gene's germline CDR1 is SGHRS and CDR2 YFSETQ. The CDR3 region is CASSSLTDRNTEAFF. Drawing the rest from reference TRBV5-1 and TRBJ1-1, the complete variable domain is KAGVTQTPRYLIKTRGQQVTLSCSPISGHRSVSWYQQTPGQGLQFLFEYFSETQRNKGNFPGRFSGRQFSNSRSEMNVSTLELGDSALYLCASSSLTDRNTEAFFGQGTRLTVV.

The rearrangement uses TRBV4-2 and TRBJ1-2. Looked up from germline, CDR1 is LGHNA and CDR2 is YNFKEQ. The CDR3 is made up of 15 amino acids. CDR3 protein: CASSQDQGISYGYTF.

The chain uses TRBV12-3 or TRBV12-4 and TRBJ2-1. The CDR3 totals 12 residues. CDR3 residues: CASSSVGHEQFF.

The V and J genes are TRBV29-1 and TRBJ1-2; the TCRdb call, TRBD1, lacks DNA for checking. The CDR3 contains 15 residues. CDR1 and CDR2 from the germline V gene are SQVTM and ANQGSEA. The CDR3 sequence is CSVEARDSSLYSYTF.